A selection of T cell receptor beta chains follows, all from one sample in a study of blood T cell repertoires in COVID-19. Libraries were prepared by immunoSEQ multiplex PCR; TCRdb keeps only in-frame clonotypes and omits some of them. The table shows about 300,000 clones, with about four fifths occurring only once. Specimen: peripheral blood. These receptors were taken from a human donor with COVID-19, enrolled during active disease. The donor label of this sample is uncertain. Both conserved end residues are part of each CDR3. Fields, in order: clone size, D gene, V gene, J gene, CDR3 DNA, CDR3 protein. A D gene is named only where the DNA matches it firmly. Clone size appears in some rows only: once, few, many, or a class for an expanded clone.

clone size: few
D gene: NA
V gene: TRBV27
J gene: TRBJ2-7
CDR3 DNA: TGTGCCAGCAGTCGAGTAGCCGGGACTTCTAACTACGAGCAGTACTTC
CDR3 protein: CASSRVAGTSNYEQYF

clone size: NA
D gene: TRBD2
V gene: TRBV3-1/TRBV3-2
J gene: TRBJ2-1
CDR3 DNA: TGTGCCAGCAGCCAAGAAGAGTTAACTAGCGGGAGTGGGGATGAGCAGTTCTTC
CDR3 protein: CASSQEELTSGSGDEQFF

clone size: NA
D gene: TRBD1
V gene: TRBV5-1
J gene: TRBJ1-1
CDR3 DNA: TGCGCCAGCAGCCTGAACAGGGGCGCCTACACTGAAGCTTTCTTT
CDR3 protein: CASSLNRGAYTEAFF

clone size: NA
D gene: NA
V gene: TRBV18
J gene: TRBJ2-7
CDR3 DNA: TGTGCCAGCTCACCACGGAACTCAGGGGCCTCCTACGAGCAGTACTTC
CDR3 protein: CASSPRNSGASYEQYF

clone size: many
D gene: NA
V gene: TRBV2
J gene: TRBJ1-4
CDR3 DNA: TGTGCCACCTCATACAGCGGGGGTGAAAAACTGTTTTTT
CDR3 protein: CATSYSGGEKLFF

clone size: few
D gene: NA
V gene: TRBV12-3/TRBV12-4
J gene: TRBJ1-6
CDR3 DNA: TGTGCCAGCTCGAGCTCCTATAATTCACCCCTCCACTTT
CDR3 protein: CASSSSYNSPLHF

clone size: once
D gene: TRBD1
V gene: TRBV6-1
J gene: TRBJ1-4
CDR3 DNA: TGTGCCAGCAGTGAAGCGGGGGGACAGGAGGAAAAACTGTTTTTT
CDR3 protein: CASSEAGGQEEKLFF

clone size: NA
D gene: NA
V gene: TRBV6-5
J gene: TRBJ2-7
CDR3 DNA: TGTGCCAGCAAACTCTTCTACGAGCAGTACTTC
CDR3 protein: CASKLFYEQYF

clone size: NA
D gene: NA
V gene: TRBV7-2
J gene: TRBJ1-2
CDR3 DNA: TGTGCCAGCAGCTTTAATCCGCAGGGGACCTATGGCTACACCTTC
CDR3 protein: CASSFNPQGTYGYTF

clone size: NA
D gene: NA
V gene: TRBV27
J gene: TRBJ2-7
CDR3 DNA: TGTGCCAGCAGCCCTGGGGCAGGGATTTCCTACGAGCAGTACTTC
CDR3 protein: CASSPGAGISYEQYF

clone size: NA
D gene: NA
V gene: TRBV15
J gene: TRBJ1-4
CDR3 DNA: TGTGCCACCAGCAGAGATATGGGGGCGGCAACTAATGAAAAACTGTTTTTT
CDR3 protein: CATSRDMGAATNEKLFF

clone size: NA
D gene: TRBD2
V gene: TRBV7-3
J gene: TRBJ2-1
CDR3 DNA: TGTGCCAGCAGCTCGACACTAGCGGGCCGGCGGGATGAGCAGTTCTTC
CDR3 protein: CASSSTLAGRRDEQFF

clone size: NA
D gene: NA
V gene: TRBV11-1
J gene: TRBJ1-5
CDR3 DNA: TGTGCCAGCAGCTTAGGGACACAGGGCAATCAGCCCCAGCATTTT
CDR3 protein: CASSLGTQGNQPQHF

clone size: once
D gene: NA
V gene: TRBV5-4
J gene: TRBJ1-1
CDR3 DNA: TGTGCCAGCAGCTTGGAGCGGGTGGGGGGCACTGAAGCTTTCTTT
CDR3 protein: CASSLERVGGTEAFF

clone size: NA
D gene: NA
V gene: TRBV5-1
J gene: TRBJ2-1
CDR3 DNA: TGCGCCAGCCACGGAGGGCGGGGCCGTATGGGTGAGCAGTTCTTC
CDR3 protein: CASHGGRGRMGEQFF

clone size: NA
D gene: NA
V gene: TRBV19
J gene: TRBJ1-4
CDR3 DNA: TGTGCCAGTATGCAGGGTTACGAAAAACTGTTTTTT
CDR3 protein: CASMQGYEKLFF

clone size: NA
D gene: NA
V gene: TRBV28
J gene: TRBJ1-1
CDR3 DNA: TGTGCCAGCAAGGAGGGTACTGAAGCTTTCTTT
CDR3 protein: CASKEGTEAFF

clone size: few
D gene: NA
V gene: TRBV6-2/TRBV6-3
J gene: TRBJ2-6
CDR3 DNA: TGTGCCAGCAGTTACAGGCGGACAGTTCCATCTGGGGCCAACGTCCTGACTTTC
CDR3 protein: CASSYRRTVPSGANVLTF

clone size: NA
D gene: NA
V gene: TRBV14
J gene: TRBJ2-3
CDR3 DNA: TGTGCCAGCAGCCAAGTTATAGCTACTAGCACAGATACGCAGTATTTT
CDR3 protein: CASSQVIATSTDTQYF

clone size: few
D gene: NA
V gene: TRBV5-4
J gene: TRBJ1-1
CDR3 DNA: TGTGCCAGCAGCGCCGGGAACAACTGGGGAGGCACTGAAGCTTTCTTT
CDR3 protein: CASSAGNNWGGTEAFF

clone size: NA
D gene: TRBD2
V gene: TRBV4-2
J gene: TRBJ2-5
CDR3 DNA: TGTGCCAGCAGCCAAGAAGGGTCGGGACTAGCACGAGAGACCCAGTACTTC
CDR3 protein: CASSQEGSGLARETQYF

clone size: NA
D gene: NA
V gene: TRBV19
J gene: TRBJ2-7
CDR3 DNA: TGTGCCAGCGGGAGTTTTGAGAACTACGAGCAGTACTTC
CDR3 protein: CASGSFENYEQYF

clone size: NA
D gene: NA
V gene: TRBV4-3
J gene: TRBJ2-3
CDR3 DNA: TGCGCCAGCAGCCCCCACTTGGGACTCCCAGATTCTAGCACAGATACGCAGTATTTT
CDR3 protein: CASSPHLGLPDSSTDTQYF

clone size: NA
D gene: TRBD1
V gene: TRBV29-1
J gene: TRBJ1-6
CDR3 DNA: TGCAGCCTATGGACAGGGGAAGAAAATTCACCCCTCCACTTT
CDR3 protein: CSLWTGEENSPLHF

clone size: NA
D gene: NA
V gene: TRBV7-9
J gene: TRBJ1-6
CDR3 DNA: TGTGCCAGCAGCTTAGGGAGCTCCTATAATTCACCCCTCCACTTT
CDR3 protein: CASSLGSSYNSPLHF

clone size: NA
D gene: NA
V gene: TRBV2
J gene: TRBJ1-6
CDR3 DNA: TGTGCCAGCAGTGAACGGGTCGCTGGGAGTTCACCCCTCCACTTT
CDR3 protein: CASSERVAGSSPLHF

clone size: NA
D gene: NA
V gene: TRBV15
J gene: TRBJ1-4
CDR3 DNA: TGTGCCACCAGCAGAGATAGGGGTCTTAATGAAAAACTGTTTTTT
CDR3 protein: CATSRDRGLNEKLFF

clone size: NA
D gene: NA
V gene: TRBV7-9
J gene: TRBJ1-4
CDR3 DNA: TGTGCCAGCAGCCTCCGGGACATTGAAAAACTGTTTTTT
CDR3 protein: CASSLRDIEKLFF

clone size: NA
D gene: NA
V gene: TRBV5-8
J gene: TRBJ2-2
CDR3 DNA: TGTGCCAGCAATTTTCGACAGGACGGGACCGGGGAGCTGTTTTTT
CDR3 protein: CASNFRQDGTGELFF

clone size: NA
D gene: TRBD2
V gene: TRBV9
J gene: TRBJ2-3
CDR3 DNA: TGTGCCAGCAGCGTGCGTAGCGGGAGAGGTGTTGAAGGAGATACGCAGTATTTT
CDR3 protein: CASSVRSGRGVEGDTQYF

clone size: NA
D gene: TRBD2
V gene: TRBV28
J gene: TRBJ2-3
CDR3 DNA: TGTGCCAGCACCTTAGGGGGACTAGCGGGCACAGATACGCAGTATTTT
CDR3 protein: CASTLGGLAGTDTQYF

clone size: NA
D gene: TRBD1
V gene: TRBV24-1
J gene: TRBJ2-7
CDR3 DNA: TGTGCCACCAGTGACGCTGACAGGGGGTACGAGCAGTACTTC
CDR3 protein: CATSDADRGYEQYF

clone size: NA
D gene: TRBD2
V gene: TRBV28
J gene: TRBJ2-1
CDR3 DNA: TGTGCCAGCAGCAGAAGCGGGAGCGCTTACAATGAGCAGTTCTTC
CDR3 protein: CASSRSGSAYNEQFF

clone size: once
D gene: TRBD2
V gene: TRBV4-2
J gene: TRBJ2-7
CDR3 DNA: TGTGCCAGCAAGAGCGGGACGGAACACTCCTACGAGCAGTACTTC
CDR3 protein: CASKSGTEHSYEQYF

clone size: NA
D gene: NA
V gene: TRBV5-1
J gene: TRBJ2-2
CDR3 DNA: TGCGCCAGCACCCAAAGTTCGCAGGGCTCGAACACCGGGGAGCTGTTTTTT
CDR3 protein: CASTQSSQGSNTGELFF

clone size: once
D gene: TRBD2
V gene: TRBV6-5
J gene: TRBJ2-1
CDR3 DNA: TGTGCCAGCTCGGGGAGGGAGGGCCTTTTGGATGAGCAGTTCTTC
CDR3 protein: CASSGREGLLDEQFF

clone size: NA
D gene: NA
V gene: TRBV5-1
J gene: TRBJ2-2
CDR3 DNA: TGCGCCAGCACGGTGACAGGGACGGGGGCCGGGGAGCTGTTTTTT
CDR3 protein: CASTVTGTGAGELFF

clone size: NA
D gene: TRBD1
V gene: TRBV19
J gene: TRBJ1-1
CDR3 DNA: TGTGCCAGTAGTATGCGGGACAGAAACACTGAAGCTTTCTTT
CDR3 protein: CASSMRDRNTEAFF

clone size: NA
D gene: NA
V gene: TRBV18
J gene: TRBJ2-2
CDR3 DNA: TGTGCCAGCTCACCACTGTCCGGGGACACCGGGGAGCTGTTTTTT
CDR3 protein: CASSPLSGDTGELFF

clone size: NA
D gene: NA
V gene: TRBV23-1
J gene: TRBJ2-7
CDR3 DNA: TGCGCCAGCAGTCAAAAGGCGGTTCGATTC
CDR3 protein: CASSQKAVRF

clone size: NA
D gene: TRBD2
V gene: TRBV13
J gene: TRBJ2-5
CDR3 DNA: TGTGCCAGCAGCTTAGGCCATATGGGACTATCCCAAGAGACCCAGTACTTC
CDR3 protein: CASSLGHMGLSQETQYF

clone size: NA
D gene: TRBD1
V gene: TRBV27
J gene: TRBJ1-6
CDR3 DNA: TGTGCCAGCAGTCAAGACAGGGGGCGAGCTTCCTTTTCACCCCTCCACTTT
CDR3 protein: CASSQDRGRASFSPLHF

clone size: NA
D gene: NA
V gene: TRBV5-6
J gene: TRBJ2-1
CDR3 DNA: TGTGCCAGCAGCCTCGGGGGCTACAATGAGCAGTTCTTC
CDR3 protein: CASSLGGYNEQFF

clone size: NA
D gene: NA
V gene: TRBV6-6
J gene: TRBJ2-7
CDR3 DNA: TGTGCCAGCAGCCCAGCAGGGGGAGGCCGCTCCTACGAGCAGTACTTC
CDR3 protein: CASSPAGGGRSYEQYF

clone size: NA
D gene: TRBD1
V gene: TRBV5-1
J gene: TRBJ2-2
CDR3 DNA: TGCGCCAGCAGCCTAGGGGGGACAGGGAGCACCGGGGAGCTGTTTTTT
CDR3 protein: CASSLGGTGSTGELFF

clone size: NA
D gene: NA
V gene: TRBV9
J gene: TRBJ1-1
CDR3 DNA: TGTGCCAGCAGCCCTCGGACAGACACGCCGAACACTGAAGCTTTCTTT
CDR3 protein: CASSPRTDTPNTEAFF

clone size: once
D gene: TRBD1
V gene: TRBV18
J gene: TRBJ2-3
CDR3 DNA: TGTGCCAGCTCCCTCGACAGGGCAGTCAGCACAGATACGCAGTATTTT
CDR3 protein: CASSLDRAVSTDTQYF

clone size: NA
D gene: TRBD1
V gene: TRBV19
J gene: TRBJ1-5
CDR3 DNA: TGTGCCACCGGGGGTACAGGGGCGATTCAGCCCCAGCATTTT
CDR3 protein: CATGGTGAIQPQHF